The clone carrying this T cell receptor (beta chain) has a count of ten or more. Its specificity is unknown. Library preparation (for TCRbeta) was performed with unique molecular identifiers. TCRdb redid the calling of the PCR reads with MiXCR, one entry per CDR3 protein. The profile shows around 300,000 distinct CDR3 sequences, roughly 10% of them singletons. The CDR3 is 17 amino acids. Per the germline V gene, CDR1 is SGHRS and CDR2 is YFSETQ. The ends lost 4 bases at V and 5 bases at J; junction bases unmatched: 14. This entry is derived from a study of T-cell reconstitution after alpha-beta-depleted transplantation in children. Study-wide findings and caveats: As was reported, about two months after transplant, alpha-beta T cells came from several hundred expanded graft clones.

The sequence was collected from a male patient aged 2-10 years who had a stem cell transplant for chronic granulomatous disease, so the T cells may come from the graft donor. The V and J genes are TRBV5-1 and TRBJ2-3; 9 bases line up with TRBD2. Material: peripheral blood, obtained 180 days after TCRalphabeta/CD19-depleted stem cell transplant. CDR3 sequence reads: CASSRGRDMKVGDTQYF. DNA of the CDR3: TGCGCCAGCAGCCGCGGGAGGGACATGAAGGTGGGAGATACGCAGTATTTT.